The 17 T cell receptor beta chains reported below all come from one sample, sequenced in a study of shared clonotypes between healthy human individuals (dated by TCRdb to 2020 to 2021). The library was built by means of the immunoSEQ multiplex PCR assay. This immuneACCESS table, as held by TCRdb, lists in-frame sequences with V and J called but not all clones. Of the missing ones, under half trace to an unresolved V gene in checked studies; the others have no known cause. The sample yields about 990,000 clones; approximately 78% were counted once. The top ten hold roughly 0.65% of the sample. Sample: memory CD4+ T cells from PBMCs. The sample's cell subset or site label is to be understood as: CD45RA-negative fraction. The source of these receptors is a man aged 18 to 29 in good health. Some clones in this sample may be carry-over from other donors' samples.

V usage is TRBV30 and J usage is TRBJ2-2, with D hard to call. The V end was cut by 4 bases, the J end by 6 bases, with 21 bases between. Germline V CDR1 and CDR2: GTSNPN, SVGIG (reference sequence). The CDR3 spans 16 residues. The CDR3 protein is CAWTTGWPRAAGELFF. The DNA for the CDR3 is TGTGCCTGGACCACCGGGTGGCCCCGTGCAGCCGGGGAGCTGTTTTTT.

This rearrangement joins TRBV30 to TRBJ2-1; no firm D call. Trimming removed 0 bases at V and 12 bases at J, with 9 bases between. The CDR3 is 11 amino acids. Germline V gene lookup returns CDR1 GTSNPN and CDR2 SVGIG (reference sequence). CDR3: CAWSVDAWQFF. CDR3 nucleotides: TGTGCCTGGAGTGTAGATGCGTGGCAGTTCTTC.

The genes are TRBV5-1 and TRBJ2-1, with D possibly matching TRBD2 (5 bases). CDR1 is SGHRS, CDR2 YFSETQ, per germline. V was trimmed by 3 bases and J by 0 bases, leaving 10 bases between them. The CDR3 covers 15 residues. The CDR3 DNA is TGCGCCAGCAGCTCAATGGCGGGCTCCTACAATGAGCAGTTCTTC. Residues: CASSSMAGSYNEQFF.

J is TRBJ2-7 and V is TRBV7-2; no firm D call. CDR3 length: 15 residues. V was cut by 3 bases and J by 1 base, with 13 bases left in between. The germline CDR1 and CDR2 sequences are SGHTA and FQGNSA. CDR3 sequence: CASSFDASSSYEQYF. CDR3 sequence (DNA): TGTGCCAGCAGCTTTGACGCGAGTAGTTCCTACGAGCAGTACTTC.

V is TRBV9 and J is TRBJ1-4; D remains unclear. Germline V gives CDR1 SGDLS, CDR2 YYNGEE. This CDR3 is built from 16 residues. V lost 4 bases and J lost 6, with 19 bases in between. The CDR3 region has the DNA TGTGCCAGCAGCCCGACTGCGGGCGGCCGGGATGAAAAACTGTTTTTT. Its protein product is CASSPTAGGRDEKLFF.

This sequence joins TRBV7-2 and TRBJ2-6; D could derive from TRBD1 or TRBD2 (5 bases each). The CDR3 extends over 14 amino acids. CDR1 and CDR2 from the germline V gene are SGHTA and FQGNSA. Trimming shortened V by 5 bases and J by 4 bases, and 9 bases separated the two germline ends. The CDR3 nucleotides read TGTGCCAGCAGCCGGGACGGAGGGGCCAACGTCCTGACTTTC. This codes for CASSRDGGANVLTF. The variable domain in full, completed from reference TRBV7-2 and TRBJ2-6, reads GAGVSQSPSNKVTEKGKDVELRCDPISGHTALYWYRQSLGQGLEFLIYFQGNSAPDKSGLPSDRFSAERTGGSVSTLTIQRTQQEDSAVYLCASSRDGGANVLTFGAGSRLTVL.

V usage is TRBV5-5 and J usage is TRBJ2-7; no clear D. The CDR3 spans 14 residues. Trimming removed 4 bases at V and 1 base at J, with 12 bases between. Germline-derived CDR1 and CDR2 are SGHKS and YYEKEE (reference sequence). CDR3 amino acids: CASSKTASSYEQYF. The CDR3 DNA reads TGTGCCAGCAGCAAGACGGCCTCATCCTACGAGCAGTACTTC.

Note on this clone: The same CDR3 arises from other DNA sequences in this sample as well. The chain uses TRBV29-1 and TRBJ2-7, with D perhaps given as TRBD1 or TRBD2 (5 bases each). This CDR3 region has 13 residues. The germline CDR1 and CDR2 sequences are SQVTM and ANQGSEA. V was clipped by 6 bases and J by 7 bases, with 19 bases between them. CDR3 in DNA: TGCAGCGTAGAGGGGCAGGGATTTAGGGAGCAGTACTTC. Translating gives CSVEGQGFREQYF.

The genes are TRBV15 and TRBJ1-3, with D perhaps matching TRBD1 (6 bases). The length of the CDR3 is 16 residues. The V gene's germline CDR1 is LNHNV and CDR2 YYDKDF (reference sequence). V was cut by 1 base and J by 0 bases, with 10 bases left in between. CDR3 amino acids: CATSRGTARSGNTIYF. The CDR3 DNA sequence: TGTGCCACCAGCAGAGGGACAGCCCGCTCTGGAAACACCATATATTTT.

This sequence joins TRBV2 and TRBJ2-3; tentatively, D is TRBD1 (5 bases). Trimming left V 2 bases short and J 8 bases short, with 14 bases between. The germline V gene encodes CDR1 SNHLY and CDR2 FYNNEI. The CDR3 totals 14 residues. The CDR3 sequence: CASSENGRVGTQYF. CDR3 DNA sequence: TGTGCCAGCAGTGAAAACGGCAGGGTCGGTACGCAGTATTTT.

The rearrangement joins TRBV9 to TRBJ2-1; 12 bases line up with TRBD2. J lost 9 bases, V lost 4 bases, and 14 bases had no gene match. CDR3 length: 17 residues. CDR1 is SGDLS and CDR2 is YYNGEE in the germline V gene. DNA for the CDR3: TGTGCCAGCAGCCAAAGGCTAGCGGGAGGGCCGGGGTTTGAGCAGTTCTTC. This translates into CASSQRLAGGPGFEQFF.

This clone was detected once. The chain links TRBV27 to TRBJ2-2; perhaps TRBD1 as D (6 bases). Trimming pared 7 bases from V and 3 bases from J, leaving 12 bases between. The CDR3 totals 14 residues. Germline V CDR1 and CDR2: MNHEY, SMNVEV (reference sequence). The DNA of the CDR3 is TGTGCCAGCATGTTGGACAGACACACCGGGGAGCTGTTTTTT. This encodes CASMLDRHTGELFF.

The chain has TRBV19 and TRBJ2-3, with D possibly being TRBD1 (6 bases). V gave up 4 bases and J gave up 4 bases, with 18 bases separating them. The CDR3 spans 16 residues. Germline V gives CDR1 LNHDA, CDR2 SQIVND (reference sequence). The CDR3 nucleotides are TGTGCCAGTAGTACAAGAAGCAGGGGTTCCCCAGATACGCAGTATTTT. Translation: CASSTRSRGSPDTQYF. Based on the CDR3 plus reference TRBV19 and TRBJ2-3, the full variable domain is DGGITQSPKYLFRKEGQNVTLSCEQNLNHDAMYWYRQDPGQGLRLIYYSQIVNDFQKGDIAEGYSVSREKKESFPLTVTSAQKNPTAFYLCASSTRSRGSPDTQYFGPGTRLTVL.

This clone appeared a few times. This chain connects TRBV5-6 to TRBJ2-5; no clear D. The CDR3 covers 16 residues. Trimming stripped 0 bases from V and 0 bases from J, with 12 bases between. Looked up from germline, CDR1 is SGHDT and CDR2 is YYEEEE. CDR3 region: CASSLVSGTHQETQYF. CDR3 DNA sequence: TGTGCCAGCAGCTTGGTTTCGGGTACCCACCAAGAGACCCAGTACTTC.

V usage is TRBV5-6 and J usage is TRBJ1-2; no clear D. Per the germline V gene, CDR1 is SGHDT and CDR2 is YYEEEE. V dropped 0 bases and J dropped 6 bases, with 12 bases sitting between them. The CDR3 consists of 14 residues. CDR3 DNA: TGTGCCAGCAGCTTGGGCAGGCGAGTGGATGGCTACACCTTC. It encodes CASSLGRRVDGYTF.

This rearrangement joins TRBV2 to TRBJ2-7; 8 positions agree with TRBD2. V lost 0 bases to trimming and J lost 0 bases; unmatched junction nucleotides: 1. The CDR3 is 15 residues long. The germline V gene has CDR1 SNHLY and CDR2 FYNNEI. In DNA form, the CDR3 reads TGTGCCAGCAGTGAAGCGCGGGGGGCCTCCTACGAGCAGTACTTC. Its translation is CASSEARGASYEQYF.

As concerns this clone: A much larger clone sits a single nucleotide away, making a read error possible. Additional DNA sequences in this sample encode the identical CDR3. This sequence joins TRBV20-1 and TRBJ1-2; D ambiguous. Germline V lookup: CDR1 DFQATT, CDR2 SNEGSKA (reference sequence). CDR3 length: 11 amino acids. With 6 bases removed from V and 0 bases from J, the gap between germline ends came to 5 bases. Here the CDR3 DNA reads TGCAGTGCCAGAACTAACTATGGCTACACCTTC. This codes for CSARTNYGYTF.